Listed below are T cell receptor beta chains from one sample, sequenced in a study of blood T cell repertoires in COVID-19. Generated by immunoSEQ multiplex PCR, the TCRdb table keeps only in-frame clones and is missing some. This sample has some 200,000 clones, with more than 65% found just once. Material: peripheral blood. The receptor source for this set is a human donor in a cohort sampled during active COVID-19. The CDR3 runs from the conserved cysteine through the conserved F or W. The D gene is left open where the match is weak. Clone size is shown for a subset of rows, as once, few, many or a class of expanded clone.

>-|TRBV5-5|TRBJ2-1|TRBD2
CASSLAGGRANEQFF
TGTGCCAGCAGCTTGGCTGGCGGGAGGGCTAATGAGCAGTTCTTC
>-|TRBV28|TRBJ2-1|-
CASSPGGDRAYNEQFF
TGTGCCAGCAGCCCGGGGGGGGACAGGGCATACAATGAGCAGTTCTTC
>-|TRBV5-4|TRBJ1-1|-
CASSLSGGLKAFF
TGTGCCAGCAGCTTGAGCGGAGGCCTGAAAGCTTTCTTT
>-|TRBV4-1|TRBJ2-7|-
CASSQGASYEQYF
TGCGCCAGCAGCCAAGGGGCCTCCTACGAGCAGTACTTC
>-|TRBV29-1|TRBJ1-1|-
CSVERRGKRDTEAFF
TGCAGCGTTGAAAGGCGGGGGAAGCGTGATACTGAAGCTTTCTTT
>-|TRBV6-5|TRBJ1-2|-
CASSYGTSYGYTF
TGTGCCAGCAGCTACGGGACATCTTATGGCTACACCTTC
>-|TRBV10-1|TRBJ2-1|TRBD2
CASSSGRASYNEQFF
TGCGCCAGCAGTAGCGGGAGGGCCTCCTACAATGAGCAGTTCTTC
>-|TRBV18|TRBJ2-3|TRBD2
CASSPTSGSTYTQYF
TGTGCCAGCTCACCGACTAGCGGGAGTACTTATACGCAGTATTTT
>-|TRBV11-2|TRBJ1-1|TRBD1
CASSLERGPGTEAFF
TGTGCCAGCAGCTTAGAGAGGGGGCCAGGGACTGAAGCTTTCTTT
>once|TRBV9|TRBJ2-2|TRBD1
CASSPGQGHTGELFF
TGTGCCAGCAGCCCCGGACAGGGACACACCGGGGAGCTGTTTTTT
>-|TRBV28|TRBJ2-7|TRBD1
CASSLGQEQYF
TGTGCCAGCAGTTTGGGACAGGAGCAGTACTTC
>-|TRBV3-1/TRBV3-2|TRBJ2-3|TRBD1
CASSRYDRGSTDTQYF
TGTGCCAGCAGCCGATACGACAGGGGGAGCACAGATACGCAGTATTTT
>-|TRBV11-3|TRBJ2-1|TRBD2
CASSPGTSGRGSYNEQFF
TGTGCCAGCAGCCCAGGGACTAGCGGGAGGGGTTCATACAATGAGCAGTTCTTC
>-|TRBV3-1/TRBV3-2|TRBJ2-3|TRBD2
CASSQERLAGADTQYF
TGTGCCAGCAGCCAAGAAAGACTAGCAGGCGCAGATACGCAGTATTTT
>-|TRBV5-1|TRBJ2-1|-
CASSLIGTEQFF
TGCGCCAGCAGCTTGATCGGGACAGAGCAGTTCTTC
>-|TRBV28|TRBJ1-6|-
CASSLGGPAGPLHF
TGTGCCAGCAGTTTAGGGGGCCCTGCGGGTCCCCTCCACTTT
>-|TRBV2|TRBJ2-7|-
CASSVQEGAYEQYF
TGTGCCAGCAGTGTACAGGAAGGAGCCTACGAGCAGTACTTC
>-|TRBV6-6|TRBJ2-1|-
CASRGLRDYNEQFF
TGTGCCAGCAGGGGACTCCGGGACTACAATGAGCAGTTCTTC
>few|TRBV5-1|TRBJ2-2|-
CASSSGWQPVGELFF
TGCGCCAGCAGCTCGGGGTGGCAGCCCGTGGGGGAGCTGTTTTTT
>-|TRBV18|TRBJ2-3|TRBD1
CASSQGQKVDTQYF
TGTGCCAGCTCCCAGGGACAGAAGGTAGATACGCAGTATTTT